These T cell receptor beta chains were read from a single sample in a study of control samples from healthy donors and cancer patients. Measured with immunoSEQ multiplex PCR; TCRdb has only the in-frame clones, and not every one. The sample lists roughly 100,000 clones; roughly 94% were seen once. Material for sequencing was blood. The receptors here all came from a woman younger than 35 in good health. Both conserved end residues are part of each CDR3. A D gene is named only where the DNA matches it firmly. A clone size is listed for some rows: how often the clone was seen (once, few, many), or a class if it is expanded.

once TRBD2 TRBJ2-3 TRBV19 TGTGCCAGCGAACTGGTAGCGGGATCAGATACGCAGTATTTT CASELVAGSDTQYF
NA NA TRBJ1-1 TRBV3-1/TRBV3-2 TGTGCCAGCAGCCAAGAACCGGCAGGGTCTAGCACTGAAGCTTTCTTT CASSQEPAGSSTEAFF
NA NA TRBJ1-1 TRBV19 TGTGCCAGTAGTCTAAGGTTCGCTGTGGGAGAAGCTTTCTTT CASSLRFAVGEAFF
NA TRBD2 TRBJ2-1 TRBV19 TGTGCCAGTACCCAGACTAGCGGAGCGTACAATGAGCAGTTCTTC CASTQTSGAYNEQFF
few NA TRBJ1-6 TRBV21-1 TGTGCCAGCAGCAAACGAAACTTTTGGGGTCTAGTGACACCCCTCCACTTT CASSKRNFWGLVTPLHF
NA NA TRBJ1-1 TRBV19 TGTGCCAGTACCTCCGGGGCGCGGACTGAAGCTTTCTTT CASTSGARTEAFF
NA NA TRBJ1-4 TRBV5-6 TGTGCCAGCAGCCCCCCGTGGCCTGGGGAGGAAAAACTGTTTTTT CASSPPWPGEEKLFF
NA NA TRBJ1-1 TRBV4-1 TGCGCCAGCAGCCTCGGGAACACTGAAGCTTTCTTT CASSLGNTEAFF
NA NA TRBJ1-1 TRBV19 TGTGCCAGTAGTATAGGATTGCGGGGGCGGGTAATGAACACTGAAGCTTTCTTT CASSIGLRGRVMNTEAFF
once TRBD2 TRBJ2-7 TRBV6-5 TGTGCCAGCAGGGGAGGGACTAGCGGGAACAACGAGCAGTACTTC CASRGGTSGNNEQYF
NA NA TRBJ1-6 TRBV9 TGTGCCAGCAGCGTAGCTGAGGGAATGTCACCCCTCCACTTT CASSVAEGMSPLHF
NA NA TRBJ1-4 TRBV5-1 TGCGCCAGCAGCCTCCTCCCGGGGGATCGGGAAAAACTGTTTTTT CASSLLPGDREKLFF
NA NA TRBJ1-1 TRBV11-3 TGTGCCAGCAGCTCGGGGGCGAACACTGAAGCTTTCTTT CASSSGANTEAFF
NA NA TRBJ2-7 TRBV11-2 TGTGCCAGCAGCACCCTCAAAGGCAGGAGGAATTCCTACGAGCAGTACTTC CASSTLKGRRNSYEQYF
NA NA TRBJ1-2 TRBV25-1 TGTGCCAGCAGTCCCCGGGAACTTAACTATGGCTACACCTTC CASSPRELNYGYTF
NA NA TRBJ1-6 TRBV28 TGTGCCAGCAGTCTACAGGGTGAACGGTCACCCCTCCACTTT CASSLQGERSPLHF
NA NA TRBJ1-6 TRBV6-5 TGTGCCAGCAGCGCTTGGGAGCCACCGACCTCACCCCTCCACTTT CASSAWEPPTSPLHF
few TRBD2 TRBJ2-1 TRBV6-5 TGTGCCAGCTCCCTAGCGGGGGAACTCGGGGAGCAGTTCTTC CASSLAGELGEQFF
NA NA TRBJ1-6 TRBV19 TGTGCCAGTAGCCCTTGGGGAGGGGGAAATTCACCCCTCCACTTT CASSPWGGGNSPLHF
NA TRBD2 TRBJ2-2 TRBV7-2 TGTGCCAGCAGCTTATCGGGCGGGGGAGGGTTAAACACCGGGGAGCTGTTTTTT CASSLSGGGGLNTGELFF
once NA TRBJ1-4 TRBV19 TGTGCCAGTACCGCTAGGTTGAGTGGTGAAAAACTGTTTTTT CASTARLSGEKLFF
NA TRBD1 TRBJ1-2 TRBV29-1 TGCAGCCCCCGACAGGGGGCGTGGGGCTACACCTTC CSPRQGAWGYTF
NA NA TRBJ1-1 TRBV15 TGTGCCACCAGCAGGGGGGGGAACAGGTTGAACACTGAAGCTTTCTTT CATSRGGNRLNTEAFF
NA NA TRBJ1-2 TRBV20-1 TGCAGTGCTAGTTGGGGGATCCATGGCTACACCTTC CSASWGIHGYTF
NA TRBD2 TRBJ2-3 TRBV25-1 TGTGCCAGCAGTTACCCTAGCGGGGGGAGTACAGATACGCAGTATTTT CASSYPSGGSTDTQYF
few TRBD2 TRBJ2-1 TRBV3-1/TRBV3-2 TGTGCCAGCAGCCCTCGGGTGGTAGCGGGTGAGCAGTTCTTC CASSPRVVAGEQFF
NA TRBD1 TRBJ2-7 TRBV19 TGTGCCAGTAGTATGGGGACAGGGACGACCTACGAGCAGTACTTC CASSMGTGTTYEQYF
NA NA TRBJ1-1 TRBV11-3 TGTGCCAGCAGCTTAGATCTTTCGGGGTCTGAAGCTTTCTTT CASSLDLSGSEAFF
NA NA TRBJ1-4 TRBV10-3 TGTGCCATCAGTGCTGCAGGCCGGGATGAAAAACTGTTTTTT CAISAAGRDEKLFF
NA TRBD1 TRBJ1-6 TRBV6-2/TRBV6-3 TGTGCCAGCAGTGACAGGGGGAGCAATTCACCCCTCCACTTT CASSDRGSNSPLHF